The 12 T cell receptor beta chains below come from one sample, sequenced in a study of T cells after yellow fever vaccination. Using its own MiXCR run on the 5' RACE reads, TCRdb lists one record per CDR3 protein. The top ten hold more than 12% of the sample, which has hundreds of thousands of distinct CDR3 sequences, approximately 13% seen once. The starting material was PBMCs, obtained on the day of the yellow fever booster vaccination. These receptor sequences come from a man in his thirties or forties who received the YFV17D yellow fever vaccine.

This clonotype was recorded a few times. This chain connects TRBV27 to TRBJ2-7; D is possibly TRBD1 (5 bases). V shed 2 bases and J shed 3 bases, with 8 bases lying between them. This CDR3 is built from 13 residues. CDR1 is MNHEY, CDR2 SMNVEV, per germline (reference sequence). The CDR3 reads CASSLRQFYEQYF. CDR3 sequence (DNA): TGTGCCAGCAGTTTACGACAGTTCTACGAGCAGTACTTC.

This rearrangement joins TRBV20-1 to TRBJ2-1; 10 bases are shared with TRBD2. Germline V gene lookup returns CDR1 DFQATT and CDR2 SNEGSKA (reference sequence). Trimming removed 5 bases from V and 0 bases from J; junction bases left unmatched: 4. The CDR3 contains 15 residues. CDR3 sequence: CSAASGSGSYNEQFF. CDR3 DNA: TGCAGTGCTGCTAGCGGGAGCGGCTCCTACAATGAGCAGTTCTTC.

The chain uses TRBV4-2 and TRBJ2-5; D is possibly TRBD2 (5 bases). Trimming removed 0 bases from V and 2 bases from J, with 19 bases in between. This CDR3 spans 18 amino acids. Germline assignment: CDR1 LGHNA and CDR2 YNFKEQ. Here the CDR3 DNA reads TGTGCCAGCAGCCAAGAAGCGGCGGCTAGCAGCCGACAAGAGACCCAGTACTTC. Amino acid sequence: CASSQEAAASSRQETQYF.

This clonotype has more than one count but fewer than ten. The chain is built from TRBV5-1 and TRBJ2-5; maybe TRBD1 (5 bases). This CDR3 is 16 amino acids long. Germline V lookup: CDR1 SGHRS, CDR2 YFSETQ. The V end lost 3 bases, the J end lost 1 base, and 16 bases lay between the germline ends. DNA of the CDR3: TGCGCCAGCAGCTCAGACAGCCCCCCGGCCCAAGAGACCCAGTACTTC. Its translation: CASSSDSPPAQETQYF.

This clonotype was seen more than once but under ten times. The gene calls are TRBV9 and TRBJ2-3; 8 bases are a match to TRBD2. In germline, CDR1 is SGDLS, CDR2 YYNGEE. The trim removed 0 bases at V and 2 bases at J, leaving 11 bases unmatched. The CDR3 totals 18 residues. The CDR3: CASSVAGGRWAPTDTQYF. The CDR3 bases are TGTGCCAGCAGCGTAGCTGGCGGGAGGTGGGCTCCCACAGATACGCAGTATTTT.

This clonotype was detected only a few times. The chain is built from TRBV7-9 and TRBJ2-2; D tentatively reads TRBD1 or TRBD2 (5 bases each). This CDR3 is 17 amino acids long. V was pared by 5 bases and J by 9 bases, with 25 bases between. Germline values: CDR1 SEHNR, CDR2 FQNEAQ (reference sequence). In DNA, the CDR3 is TGTGCCAGCAGCCAAACGACCTCGGGGCCATTGGGAAGGGAGCTGTTTTTT. Translating it yields CASSQTTSGPLGRELFF.

Here the CDR3 DNA reads TGTGCCAGCAGTTCTGACTCTCTCCCGGACGAGCAGTACTTC. This sequence encodes CASSSDSLPDEQYF. This chain uses TRBV28 with TRBJ2-7; D unclear. Trimming cost V 4 bases and J 5 bases, with 15 bases left between them. The CDR3 length is 14 residues. CDR1 MDHEN and CDR2 SYDVKM come from the germline V gene.

This clonotype was counted between two and nine times. The V and J genes are TRBV7-6 and TRBJ2-3; possible D gene TRBD2, 6 bases. This CDR3 spans 16 amino acids. The germline V gene encodes CDR1 SGHVS and CDR2 FNYEAQ. V lost 1 base and J 1 base, leaving 12 bases between the germline ends. CDR3 protein: CASSLGGGMGTDTQYF. For the CDR3, the DNA is TGTGCCAGCAGCTTAGGGGGCGGGATGGGCACAGATACGCAGTATTTT.

This clonotype has a count of ten or more. The chain couples TRBV6-1 to TRBJ1-1, with D perhaps TRBD1 (5 bases). The CDR3 length is 14 residues. Deletions cut 5 bases from V and 1 base from J, with 11 bases between. From germline, CDR1 is MNHNS and CDR2 SASEGT. The CDR3 coding sequence is TGTGCCAGCAGTCCCAGGGTTTCGAACACTGAAGCTTTCTTT. Protein product: CASSPRVSNTEAFF.

The V call is TRBV20-1, the J call TRBJ2-2; 11 nucleotides line up with TRBD2. The V gene end was trimmed by 0 bases and the J gene end by 3 bases; junction bases not matched to a gene: 18. Per germline, CDR1 DFQATT and CDR2 SNEGSKA (reference sequence). The CDR3 sequence is 21 residues long. CDR3 sequence: CSARDVRGASGRRQDTGELFF. CDR3 coding DNA: TGCAGTGCTAGAGATGTAAGGGGTGCTAGCGGGAGGCGTCAGGACACCGGGGAGCTGTTTTTT.

This clonotype has more than one count but fewer than ten. The chain joins TRBV27 to TRBJ2-1; 9 bases map to TRBD2. The germline CDR1 and CDR2 sequences are MNHEY and SMNVEV (reference sequence). This CDR3 region has 16 residues. V lost 6 bases, J lost 6 bases, and 12 bases stayed unmatched. CDR3: CASRSLGLAVFNEQFF. The CDR3 DNA reads as TGTGCCAGCAGAAGTCTGGGACTAGCTGTCTTCAATGAGCAGTTCTTC.

This chain uses TRBV27 with TRBJ2-3, with D possibly being TRBD2 (5 bases). This CDR3 has 14 residues. The germline CDR1 and CDR2 sequences are MNHEY and SMNVEV (reference sequence). V dropped 11 bases and J dropped 1 base, with 16 bases sitting between them. CDR3 protein: CASLGRGGTDTQYF. CDR3 sequence (DNA): TGTGCCTCTCTGGGTCGGGGAGGCACAGATACGCAGTATTTT.